This entry lists 11 T cell receptor beta chains sequenced from one sample in a study of T-cell memory formation after mild COVID-19 (TCRdb year 2021). Libraries were constructed by 5' RACE. Instrument on record: Illumina NovaSeq 6000. In-frame beta chains were kept once TCRdb had trimmed the public reads at Q25 with fastp and called clones with MiXCR. One record per CDR3 amino acid sequence lists the most common genes and DNA. The sample table lists fewer than 450,000 distinct CDR3 sequences, 20% to 25% of them with a count of one. The top ten clonotypes cover around an eighth of the sample. The sequenced material came from PBMCs or a T cell subset sorted from them (not recorded which). These receptors were taken from an adult woman who had mild COVID-19 (a few samples of this study predate the infection). The sample titles of this study are shuffled in the database, so cell type and time point are left out; the donor was told from shared clones.

V and J are TRBV20-1 and TRBJ1-4, with 8 bases lining up with TRBD1. Unmatched junction bases numbered 8, after V lost 6 bases and J lost 5 bases. Germline CDR1 is DFQATT and CDR2 is SNEGSKA (reference sequence). The CDR3 runs 14 residues. DNA of the CDR3: TGCAGTGCCAGAACAGGGGGAAGGAATGAAAAACTGTTTTTT. Encoded protein: CSARTGGRNEKLFF.

This sequence joins TRBV19 and TRBJ1-1; D remains unclear. Germline V gene data show CDR1 as LNHDA and CDR2 as SQIVND (reference sequence). CDR3 length: 12 residues. V was trimmed by 4 bases and J by 4 bases, leaving 7 bases between them. CDR3 DNA: TGTGCCAGTAGTACTCAGTTCACTGAAGCTTTCTTT. It specifies CASSTQFTEAFF.

The chain combines TRBV7-2 with TRBJ2-3; no reliable D call. Per the germline V gene, CDR1 is SGHTA and CDR2 is FQGNSA. The CDR3 covers 14 residues. The V and J ends lost 4 bases and 0 bases respectively, with 8 bases between them. The CDR3 sequence: CASSSDPSTDTQYF. As DNA, the CDR3 is TGTGCCAGCAGCTCAGACCCTAGCACAGATACGCAGTATTTT.

The rearrangement links TRBV20-1 to TRBJ2-1, with 9 bases aligning to TRBD2. Germline V lookup: CDR1 DFQATT, CDR2 SNEGSKA (reference sequence). CDR3 length: 16 amino acids. V lost 0 bases, J lost 6 bases, and 9 bases stayed unmatched. The CDR3 sequence is CSARDRVAGDPNEQFF. CDR3 DNA sequence: TGCAGTGCTAGAGATAGGGTAGCGGGAGACCCCAATGAGCAGTTCTTC.

This clonotype was seen just once. The chain uses TRBV4-3 and TRBJ2-5, with 10 bases lining up with TRBD2. Germline V CDR1 and CDR2: LGHNA, YSLEER. After removal of 8 bases from V and 5 bases from J, the junction contained 8 bases not matched to a gene. CDR3 length equals 14 residues. Here the CDR3 reads CASSRGLAPETQYF. CDR3 sequence (DNA): TGCGCCAGCTCACGGGGACTAGCGCCGGAGACCCAGTACTTC.

This clonotype was seen ten or more times. The chain combines TRBV7-3 with TRBJ1-1; the D is unclear. CDR1 SGHTA and CDR2 FQGTGA come from the germline V gene. The germline V and J ends were trimmed by 5 bases and 1 base, with 8 bases remaining between them. This CDR3 region has 13 residues. This chain's CDR3 is CASSPDGNTEAFF. Written as DNA, the CDR3 is TGTGCCAGCAGCCCCGACGGGAACACTGAAGCTTTCTTT.

This clonotype was seen a handful of times. The V call is TRBV25-1, the J call TRBJ2-3; 11 nucleotides agree with TRBD2. The CDR3 runs 18 residues. J lost 4 bases, V lost 1 base, and 10 bases had no gene match. CDR1 and CDR2 from the germline V gene are MGHDK and SYGVNS. The CDR3 sequence: CASSEFASGGPRSDTQYF. The CDR3 bases are TGTGCCAGCAGTGAATTCGCTAGCGGGGGGCCGAGGTCAGATACGCAGTATTTT.

This clonotype showed up just a few times. The chain links TRBV29-1 to TRBJ2-6; D might be TRBD1 (5 bases). Germline V lookup: CDR1 SQVTM, CDR2 ANQGSEA. Trimming removed 4 bases from V and 0 bases from J, with 13 bases in between. This CDR3 is built from 16 residues. CDR3 bases: TGCAGCGTTGTGGGGCAGGACCTCTCTGGGGCCAACGTCCTGACTTTC. As protein: CSVVGQDLSGANVLTF.

This chain uses TRBV24-1 with TRBJ2-5, with 8 bases aligning to TRBD1. J gave up 4 bases and V 4 bases, and 7 bases lay outside the gene matches. Per germline, CDR1 KGHDR and CDR2 SFDVKD. The CDR3 length is 15 residues. CDR3 residues: CATSDYGTGGETQYF. Here the CDR3 DNA reads TGTGCCACCAGTGACTATGGGACAGGAGGAGAGACCCAGTACTTC.

The chain is built from TRBV5-4 and TRBJ2-3, with TRBD2 identical over 9 bases. The germline gives CDR1 SGHNT, CDR2 YYREEE (reference sequence). This CDR3 has 15 residues. V lost 4 bases to trimming and J lost 4 bases; unmatched junction nucleotides: 7. CDR3 amino acids: CASSGGGAAADTQYF. CDR3 in DNA: TGTGCCAGCAGCGGCGGGGGGGCCGCCGCAGATACGCAGTATTTT.

This clonotype was observed at least ten times. This sequence joins TRBV7-2 and TRBJ1-2; 9 bases agree with TRBD1. The CDR3 is 14 residues long. The trim removed 5 bases at V and 5 bases at J, leaving 6 bases unmatched. Germline-derived CDR1 and CDR2 are SGHTA and FQGNSA. The CDR3 region has the DNA TGTGCCAGCAGCCCTGGGACAGGGCCGTATGGCTACACCTTC. Translation gives CASSPGTGPYGYTF. Using reference TRBV7-2 and TRBJ1-2 for the parts outside the CDR3, the full variable domain is GAGVSQSPSNKVTEKGKDVELRCDPISGHTALYWYRQSLGQGLEFLIYFQGNSAPDKSGLPSDRFSAERTGGSVSTLTIQRTQQEDSAVYLCASSPGTGPYGYTFGSGTRLTVV.